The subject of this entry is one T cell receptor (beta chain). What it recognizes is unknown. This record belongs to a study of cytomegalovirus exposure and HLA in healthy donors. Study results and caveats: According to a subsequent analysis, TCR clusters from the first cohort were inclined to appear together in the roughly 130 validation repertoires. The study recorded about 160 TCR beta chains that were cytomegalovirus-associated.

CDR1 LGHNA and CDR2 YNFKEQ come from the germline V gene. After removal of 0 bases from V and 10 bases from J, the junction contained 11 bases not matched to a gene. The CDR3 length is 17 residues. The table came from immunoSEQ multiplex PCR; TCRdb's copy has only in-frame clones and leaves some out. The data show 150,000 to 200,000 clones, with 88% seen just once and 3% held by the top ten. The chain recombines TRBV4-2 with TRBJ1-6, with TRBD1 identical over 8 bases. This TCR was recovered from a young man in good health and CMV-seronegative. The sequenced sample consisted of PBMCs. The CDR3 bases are TGTGCCAGCAGCCAAGAAGGGCTCGGCAGGGGGCACTCACCCCTCCACTTT. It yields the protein CASSQEGLGRGHSPLHF.